Shown below are 25 T cell receptor beta chains from a single sample sequenced in a study of Tregs in tolerant kidney transplant recipients. Generated by immunoSEQ multiplex PCR, the TCRdb table keeps only in-frame clones and is missing some. This sample carries roughly 66,000 clones, approximately 92% of them seen once, and the ten largest clones take 9.5% to 12%. The material sequenced was CD8+ T cells from blood, taken before the transplant. Receptors were obtained from a human donor who received a combined kidney and bone marrow transplant.

The chain is built from TRBV19 and TRBJ2-7; the match to TRBD1 covers 10 bases. From germline, CDR1 is LNHDA and CDR2 SQIVND (reference sequence). Trimming cost V 5 bases and J 5 bases; bases outside gene matches: 9. The CDR3 is made up of 15 amino acids. CDR3: CASSHPGTGVHEQYF. DNA for the CDR3: TGTGCCAGTAGTCACCCCGGGACAGGGGTCCACGAGCAGTACTTC.

This sequence joins TRBV5-4 and TRBJ2-7; 8 nucleotides match TRBD2. The V gene's germline CDR1 is SGHNT and CDR2 YYREEE (reference sequence). The CDR3 contains 14 residues. Trimming cost V 4 bases and J 0 bases; bases outside gene matches: 3. This CDR3 reads CASSPTSGSYEQYF. In DNA, the CDR3 is TGTGCCAGCAGCCCCACTAGCGGCTCCTACGAGCAGTACTTC.

CDR3: CASINPGTGGKNYGYTF. The CDR3 DNA follows: TGTGCCAGCATTAACCCCGGGACAGGGGGTAAGAACTATGGCTACACCTTC. The V and J genes are TRBV7-9 and TRBJ1-2, with 11 nucleotides matching TRBD1. The CDR3 runs 17 residues. The ends lost 7 bases at V and 2 bases at J; junction bases unmatched: 12. Germline V CDR1 and CDR2: SEHNR, FQNEAQ (reference sequence).

The chain is built from TRBV9 and TRBJ2-7; TRBD2 aligns across 9 bases. The CDR3 totals 14 residues. From germline, CDR1 is SGDLS and CDR2 YYNGEE. V was pared by 2 bases and J by 4 bases, with 4 bases of the junction left unmatched. The CDR3 sequence: CASSVSSGVYEQYF. DNA of the CDR3: TGTGCCAGCAGCGTGTCTAGCGGGGTTTACGAGCAGTACTTC.

V is TRBV12-5 and J is TRBJ2-2, with TRBD2 as a possible D gene (5 bases). The CDR3 runs 16 residues. CDR1 is LGHNT and CDR2 is FRNRAP in the germline V gene. Trimming removed 6 bases from V and 1 base from J, with 15 bases in between. The CDR3 DNA reads as TGTGCTAGTGGCCTCTCGGAGGTATTGAACACCGGGGAGCTGTTTTTT. Residues: CASGLSEVLNTGELFF.

This chain uses TRBV11-2 with TRBJ2-7, with D possibly being TRBD1 (5 bases). CDR1 is SGHAT, CDR2 FQNNGV, per germline. CDR3 size: 15 residues. Trimming removed 7 bases from V and 2 bases from J, with 18 bases in between. The CDR3, as DNA: TGTGCCAGCACTCTAGGGGCCGGCGGAGCCTACGAGCAGTACTTC. The encoded protein is CASTLGAGGAYEQYF.

The CDR3 protein is CATSREQLRTDTQYF. In DNA, the CDR3 is TGTGCCACCAGCAGAGAACAGTTGCGCACAGATACGCAGTATTTT. The J gene is TRBJ2-3, the V gene TRBV15; no firm D call. V was shortened by 0 bases and J by 1 base, with 8 bases between the two germline ends. This CDR3 is built from 15 residues. The germline V gene has CDR1 LNHNV and CDR2 YYDKDF (reference sequence).

This chain uses TRBV7-3 with TRBJ2-7; 10 bases line up with TRBD2. The germline CDR1 and CDR2 sequences are SGHTA and FQGTGA. This CDR3 region has 16 residues. After removal of 5 bases from V and 3 bases from J, the junction contained 10 bases not matched to a gene. The CDR3 DNA reads as TGTGCCAGCAGCCTTACTAGCGGGACGAAGATCTACGAGCAGTACTTC. It translates to CASSLTSGTKIYEQYF.

This sequence joins TRBV7-6 and TRBJ1-1, with TRBD1 as a possible D gene (6 bases). Trimming shortened V by 5 bases and J by 5 bases, and 18 bases separated the two germline ends. Germline V CDR1 and CDR2: SGHVS, FNYEAQ. This CDR3 region has 15 residues. The CDR3 reads CASSPRGAAVTEAFF. The CDR3 nucleotides read TGTGCCAGCAGCCCCCGGGGGGCTGCCGTGACTGAAGCTTTCTTT.

The chain combines TRBV19 with TRBJ2-1; 8 bases map to TRBD2. The germline V gene encodes CDR1 LNHDA and CDR2 SQIVND (reference sequence). V shed 5 bases, J shed 3 bases, and the junction held 3 bases outside the gene matches. The CDR3 consists of 14 residues. CDR3 loop: CASSRGTSYNEQFF. DNA of the CDR3: TGTGCCAGTAGTCGGGGGACTAGCTACAATGAGCAGTTCTTC.

This chain uses TRBV14 with TRBJ2-7; the match to TRBD2 covers 14 bases. Germline loops: CDR1 SGHDN, CDR2 FVKESK. The trim removed 1 base at V and 4 bases at J, leaving 6 bases unmatched. The CDR3 spans 17 residues. The CDR3 coding sequence is TGTGCCAGCAGCCAAGTCGAGACTAGCGGGGGGGGATACGAGCAGTACTTC. Amino acid sequence: CASSQVETSGGGYEQYF.

In its sample, this clone was seen once. The V and J genes are TRBV27 and TRBJ1-2, with TRBD1 identical over 8 bases. Germline V gives CDR1 MNHEY, CDR2 SMNVEV (reference sequence). Trimming removed 3 bases from V and 8 bases from J; junction bases left unmatched: 8. This CDR3 region has 14 residues. The CDR3 sequence: CASSFSQGGEGYTF. The DNA for the CDR3 is TGTGCCAGCAGTTTTTCACAGGGGGGTGAGGGCTACACCTTC.

V is TRBV28 and J is TRBJ1-2; 7 bases map to TRBD1. The length of the CDR3 is 15 residues. V was clipped by 6 bases and J by 0 bases; unmatched bases: 7. CDR1 is MDHEN, CDR2 SYDVKM, per germline. The CDR3 nucleotides read TGTGCCAGCAGCACTCACAGGGGAGCTAACTATGGCTACACCTTC. It translates to CASSTHRGANYGYTF.

In the case of this clone: Its ends do not fully match the called genes, so a read error is possible. The sample contains more than one DNA sequence encoding this CDR3. The V gene is TRBV2, the J gene TRBJ1-6; D perhaps matches TRBD1 (6 bases). The CDR3 sequence is 17 residues long. Germline assignment: CDR1 SNHLY and CDR2 FYNNEI. The CDR3 loop reads CASSELGAVSYNSPLHF. CDR3 bases: TGTGCCAGCAGTGAATTGGGGGCGGTGTCCTATAATTCCCCCCTCCACTTT. The full variable domain, completed using reference TRBV2 and TRBJ1-6, is EPEVTQTPSHQVTQMGQEVILRCVPISNHLYFYWYRQILGQKVEFLVSFYNNEISEKSEIFDDQFSVERPDGSNFTLKIRSTKLEDSAMYFCASSELGAVSYNSPLHFGNGTRLTVT.

Worth noting for this clone: This same CDR3 is encoded by further DNA sequences in the sample. This rearrangement joins TRBV19 to TRBJ2-1, with 7 nucleotides matching TRBD2. The trim removed 5 bases at V and 5 bases at J, leaving 6 bases unmatched. The germline V gene has CDR1 LNHDA and CDR2 SQIVND (reference sequence). The CDR3 totals 14 residues. This CDR3 is CASSWGGADNEQFF. For the CDR3, the DNA is TGTGCCAGTAGTTGGGGGGGTGCGGACAATGAGCAGTTCTTC.

CDR3 in DNA: TGTGCCAGCAGCCCCACCGGACAGGTCAACTATGGCTACACCTTC. It yields the protein CASSPTGQVNYGYTF. This rearrangement joins TRBV7-9 to TRBJ1-2; TRBD1 matches at 7 bases. Per germline, CDR1 SEHNR and CDR2 FQNEAQ (reference sequence). V was pared by 5 bases and J by 2 bases, with 8 bases of the junction left unmatched. This CDR3 region has 15 residues.

The rearrangement joins TRBV7-6 to TRBJ2-5; D remains unclear. Germline CDR1 SGHVS, CDR2 FNYEAQ. The CDR3 covers 15 residues. V lost 0 bases and J 5 bases, leaving 13 bases between the germline ends. The CDR3 bases are TGTGCCAGCAGCTTAGCACGCGGTGGTATGGAGACCCAGTACTTC. This translates into CASSLARGGMETQYF.

This chain uses TRBV10-3 with TRBJ2-2, with 7 bases fitting TRBD1. CDR1 is ENHRY, CDR2 SYGVKD, per germline. CDR3 length: 15 residues. The ends lost 5 bases at V and 2 bases at J; junction bases unmatched: 5. In DNA form, the CDR3 reads TGTGCCATCAGTCGGGACAGACTAAACACCGGGGAGCTGTTTTTT. Its translation: CAISRDRLNTGELFF.

This clone was seen more than once but under ten times. The gene calls are TRBV5-5 and TRBJ1-2; D is ambiguous. The V gene's germline CDR1 is SGHKS and CDR2 YYEKEE (reference sequence). The CDR3 is 15 residues long. V was shortened by 3 bases and J by 0 bases, with 12 bases between the two germline ends. CDR3 region: CASSCCLATNYGYTF. The CDR3 coding sequence is TGTGCCAGCAGCTGTTGCTTAGCCACTAACTATGGCTACACCTTC.

The chain couples TRBV4-3 to TRBJ2-1; D is undetermined. CDR1 is LGHNA and CDR2 is YSLEER in the germline V gene. Trimming pared 3 bases from V and 0 bases from J, leaving 18 bases between. CDR3 length equals 18 residues. CDR3 sequence reads: CASSHLPLDFISYNEQFF. In DNA form, the CDR3 reads TGCGCCAGCAGCCATTTACCTCTAGATTTCATCTCCTACAATGAGCAGTTCTTC.

The chain recombines TRBV7-2 with TRBJ2-7, with D possibly TRBD2 on 6 matching bases. This CDR3 contains 14 residues. Deletions cut 6 bases from V and 0 bases from J, with 12 bases between. Germline V CDR1 and CDR2: SGHTA, FQGNSA. CDR3 DNA sequence: TGTGCCAGCAGGGAGGGTGCCAGCTCCTACGAGCAGTACTTC. Protein sequence: CASREGASSYEQYF.

The V gene is TRBV27, the J gene TRBJ2-3, with 8 bases fitting TRBD2. Germline trimming cut 1 base from V and 0 bases from J; bases unmatched to any gene: 12. This CDR3 region has 19 residues. Germline V CDR1 and CDR2: MNHEY, SMNVEV (reference sequence). In DNA form, the CDR3 reads TGTGCCAGCAGTTTATATCCCTCGGGGGCGGGGGGAAGCACAGATACGCAGTATTTT. Translation: CASSLYPSGAGGSTDTQYF.

The rearrangement links TRBV30 to TRBJ2-7, with 11 bases matching TRBD2. Trimming at V came to 1 base and at J to 2 bases, leaving 4 bases not matched to a gene. The CDR3 spans 15 residues. Germline V gene data show CDR1 as GTSNPN and CDR2 as SVGIG (reference sequence). CDR3 DNA sequence: TGTGCCTGGAGTGATCTTAGCGGGGGGGCCTACGAGCAGTACTTC. Its translation: CAWSDLSGGAYEQYF.

This chain joins TRBV4-2 and TRBJ2-7; possible D gene TRBD2, 5 bases. This CDR3 spans 14 amino acids. Germline CDR1 and CDR2: LGHNA and YNFKEQ. The V and J ends lost 2 bases and 5 bases respectively, with 13 bases between them. DNA for the CDR3: TGTGCCAGCAGCCAAAACCGAGGGAGCCACGAGCAGTACTTC. Protein: CASSQNRGSHEQYF.

This chain connects TRBV27 to TRBJ1-1, with 10 bases aligning to TRBD1. The CDR3 extends over 16 amino acids. V dropped 6 bases and J dropped 2; count of bases not matched to a gene: 9. Germline CDR1 and CDR2: MNHEY and SMNVEV (reference sequence). This CDR3 is CASRLGTGAFNTEAFF. CDR3 DNA sequence: TGTGCCAGCAGACTGGGGACAGGGGCCTTTAACACTGAAGCTTTCTTT.